Sequencing of this TCR beta chain was carried out in a study of cytotoxic CD8 clonotypes in ibrutinib-treated CLL. Turning to the study itself: By median about 69 months, around twelve had progressed and about 15 stayed remitted; responses had been 2 complete and around 25 partial. Whole-study results and caveats: At progression, clonality fell back toward baseline after rising at ibrutinib response.

On this clone itself: Its antigen is currently unknown.

The assay was immunoSEQ multiplex PCR, and TCRdb's table has in-frame clones only and misses some. The top ten hold roughly 35% of the sample, which has about 76,000 clones, less than 90% seen once. The CDR3 spans 14 residues. The ends were cut back, 2 bases at V and 0 bases at J, with 8 bases in the middle. Per the germline V gene, CDR1 is MNHEY and CDR2 is SVGAGI. This material consisted of PBMCs, taken after 24 months of ibrutinib treatment. V is TRBV6-5 and J is TRBJ2-7; D call uncertain. The origin of this receptor is a human donor with chronic lymphocytic leukemia. The CDR3 nucleotides read TGTGCCAGCAGTTACGAGCCCAACTCCTACGAGCAGTACTTC. Encoded protein: CASSYEPNSYEQYF.